This TCR beta chain was found in a study of blood T cell repertoires in COVID-19 (dated by TCRdb to about 2020). For the study in its entirety: Collaborator samples came from the United States, Italy and Spain and covered acute and convalescent phases of COVID-19. Where available, HLA class I and class II types were taken from metadata supplied by the sample provider and were not determined by assay-based typing. Nearly every sample came with metadata listing a de-identified subject ID, COVID-19 status, age in years and sex. The repertoires were released in a freely available public database intended as a resource for research on the immune response to SARS-CoV-2. Subjects who had been exposed to COVID-19, were actively infected with it, or had recovered from it provided the deeply sampled blood TCRbeta repertoires that made up the dataset. Samples came from the ongoing ImmuneRACE study (first 160 participants) plus 1,254 subjects from 6 global collaborators. The material from the prospective study consisted of cDNA or gDNA derived from T cells, B-cell-depleted T cells, or PBMCs. Overall results and qualifications from the work: The quantity of clinical and demographic metadata differed by source and by participant and was supplied without curation.

The collaborating institutions used their own protocols to collect whole blood in K2EDTA tubes. For TCRbeta analysis, collaborators shipped samples in one of three forms: frozen whole blood, isolated PBMCs, or DNA extracted from either of those sample types. Concerning this clone itself: The specificity of this receptor is unknown. The record has no base qualities; no much larger clone is one base away.

Its CDR3 holds 15 amino acids, cysteine through phenylalanine. This entry keeps only the CDR3 DNA: 45 bases, framed from base 1. V is cut by 1 base and J by 5 bases, and the space between the germline ends is 11 bases. CDR1 and CDR2, looked up from the germline V gene, are SGHTA and FQGNSA. TCRbeta CDR3 regions were amplified from genomic DNA by means of the immunoSEQ Assay, a bias-controlled multiplex PCR. The authors' analysis ran thus. Nucleated cell counts per sample were estimated from amplification of reference gene primers within the assay. To quantify the absolute abundance of each unique TCRbeta CDR3 rearrangement, sequence reads were collapsed and filtered. For each sample, productive Simpson clonality was calculated as the square root of Simpson's diversity index across productive rearrangements. TCRdb retrieved this table from immuneACCESS and kept in-frame rearrangements only. Not all clones are present; in checked studies, unresolved V genes account for under half, and no reason is known for the remainder. That table supplies the V and J calls and clone size; D and trimming were determined from the DNA. Here the sample has some 150,000 clones; roughly 88% occur a single time. The ten largest account for 7.2% of the sample.

The sample was peripheral blood. The chain joins TRBV7-2 to TRBJ1-4; a tentative D match to TRBD1 spans 5 bases. This TCR was sampled from a woman between 50 and 59 years old in a cohort sampled during active or convalescent COVID-19. The CDR3: CASSLDRFTNEKLFF. The DNA sequence is TGTGCCAGCAGCTTAGACAGGTTCACCAATGAAAAACTGTTTTTT.